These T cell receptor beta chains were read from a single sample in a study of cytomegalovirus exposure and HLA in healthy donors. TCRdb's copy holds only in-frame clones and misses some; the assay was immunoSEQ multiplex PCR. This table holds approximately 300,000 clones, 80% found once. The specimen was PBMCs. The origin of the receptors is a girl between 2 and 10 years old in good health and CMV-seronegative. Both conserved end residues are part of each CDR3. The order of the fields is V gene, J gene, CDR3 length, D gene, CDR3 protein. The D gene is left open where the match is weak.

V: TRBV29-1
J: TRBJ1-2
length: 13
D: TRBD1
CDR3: CSVRQGGNYGYTF

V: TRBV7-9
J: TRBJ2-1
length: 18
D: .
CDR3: CASSLSVGTRGKYNEQFF

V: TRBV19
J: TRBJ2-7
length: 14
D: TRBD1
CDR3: CASSLGQGVNEQYF

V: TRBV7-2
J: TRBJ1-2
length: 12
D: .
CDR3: CASSLLRAAYTF

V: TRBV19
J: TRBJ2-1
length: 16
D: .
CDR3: CATKRMRGQRGGEQFF

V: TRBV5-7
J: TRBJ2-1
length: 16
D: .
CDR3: CASSTRDIVSYNEQFF

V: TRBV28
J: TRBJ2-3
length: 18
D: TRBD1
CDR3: CASSLGTGQGRIADTQYF

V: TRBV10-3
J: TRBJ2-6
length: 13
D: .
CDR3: CAIKETGANVLTF

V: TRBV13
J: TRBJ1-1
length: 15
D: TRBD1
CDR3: CASRASGQGDTEAFF

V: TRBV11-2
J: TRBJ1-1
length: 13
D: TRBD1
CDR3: CASSLHRGPEAFF

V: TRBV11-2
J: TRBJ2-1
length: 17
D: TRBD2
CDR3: CASSLEGGAGTVDEQFF

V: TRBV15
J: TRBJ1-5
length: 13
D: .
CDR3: CATSSGGRRPQHF

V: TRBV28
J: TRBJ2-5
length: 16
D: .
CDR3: CASSLGRGGLVETQYF

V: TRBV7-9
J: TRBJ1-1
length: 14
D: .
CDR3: CASSLRVVITEAFF

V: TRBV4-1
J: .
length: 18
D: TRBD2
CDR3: CASSLRLAGGLSSYEQYF

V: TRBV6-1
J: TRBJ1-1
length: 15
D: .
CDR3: CASKAGGENYTEAFF

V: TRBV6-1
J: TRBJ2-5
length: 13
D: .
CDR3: CASSERGQETQYF

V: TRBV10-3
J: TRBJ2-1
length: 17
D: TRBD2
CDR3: CAISPLKGRGPYNEQFF

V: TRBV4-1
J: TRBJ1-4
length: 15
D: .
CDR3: CASSPYFTTNEKLFF

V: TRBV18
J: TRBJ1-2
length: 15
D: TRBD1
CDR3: CASSPDRGLSYGYTF

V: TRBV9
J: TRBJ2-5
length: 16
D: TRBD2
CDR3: CASSWPGLASYETQYF

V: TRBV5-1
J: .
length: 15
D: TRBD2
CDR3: CASSQLAGDEYEQYF

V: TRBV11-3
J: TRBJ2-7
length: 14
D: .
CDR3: CASSLSSGAYEQYF

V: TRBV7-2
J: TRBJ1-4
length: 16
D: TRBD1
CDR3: CASSLFNPGQGEKLFF

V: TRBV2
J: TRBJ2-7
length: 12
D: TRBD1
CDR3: CAGQGPAYEQYF

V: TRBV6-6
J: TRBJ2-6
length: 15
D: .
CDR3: CASSYRGQGANVLTF

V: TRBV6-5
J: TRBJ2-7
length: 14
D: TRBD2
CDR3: CASSYPGRLYEQYF

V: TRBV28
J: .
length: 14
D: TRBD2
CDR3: CASRGRTSLYEQYF

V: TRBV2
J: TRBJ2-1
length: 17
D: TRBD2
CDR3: CASRETSGGGFYNEQFF

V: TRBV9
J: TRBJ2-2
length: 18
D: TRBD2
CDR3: CASSVGLAENLNTGELFF

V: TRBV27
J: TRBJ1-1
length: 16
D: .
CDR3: CASSLWVPGRITEAFF

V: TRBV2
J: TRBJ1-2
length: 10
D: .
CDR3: CASSEMGPQF

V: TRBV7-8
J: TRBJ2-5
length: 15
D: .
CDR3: CASSSLRNVQETQYF

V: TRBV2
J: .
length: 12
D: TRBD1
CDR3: CAVRDRVGEQYF

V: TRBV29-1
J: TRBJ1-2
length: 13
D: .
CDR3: CSVEDLQGNGYTF

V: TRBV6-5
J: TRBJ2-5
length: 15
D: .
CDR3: CASSYYPKEQETQYF

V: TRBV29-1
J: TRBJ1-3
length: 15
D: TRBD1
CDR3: CSARQGVSRGNTIYF

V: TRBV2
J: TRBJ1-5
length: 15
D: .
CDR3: CASRGTTVSNQPQHF

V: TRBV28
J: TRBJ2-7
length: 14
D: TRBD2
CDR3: CASSFVSGRNEQYF

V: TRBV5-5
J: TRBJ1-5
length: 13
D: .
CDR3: CAISIKGDSAQHF

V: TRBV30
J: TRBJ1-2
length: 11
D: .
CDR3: CAWRQGGGYTF

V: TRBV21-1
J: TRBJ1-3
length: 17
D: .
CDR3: CASSKPTTGNAGNTIYF

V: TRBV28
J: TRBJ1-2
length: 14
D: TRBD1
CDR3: CASSLWQGANGYTF

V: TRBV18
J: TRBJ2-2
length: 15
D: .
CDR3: CASSPQGLTTGELFF

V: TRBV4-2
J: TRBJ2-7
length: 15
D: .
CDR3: CASSQEVGGGDEQYF